This TCR beta chain was sequenced in a study of blood T cell repertoires in COVID-19. Overall study context: In each case, the material was cDNA or gDNA derived from T cells, B-cell-depleted T cells, or PBMCs.

Trimming removed 4 bases from V and 1 base from J; junction bases left unmatched: 12. Germline V gene data show CDR1 as MNHEY and CDR2 as SMNVEV (reference sequence). The CDR3 runs 18 residues. In the authors' workflow: Estimated nucleated cell counts came from reference gene primer amplification. Some clones are missing from TCRdb's copy, which holds only in-frame ones; the method was immunoSEQ multiplex PCR. That table is the source of V, J and clone size, and D and trimming were worked out from the DNA. The data hold about 99,000 clones, with 81% observed a single time. The sample comprised peripheral blood. The receptor was isolated from a man older than 75 with COVID-19, enrolled during active disease. V is TRBV27 and J is TRBJ2-4; 8 bases match TRBD1. The CDR3 bases are TGTGCCAGCAGTTCCTGGACAGGGATTAGTTCGGCCAAAAACATTCAGTACTTC. It specifies CASSSWTGISSAKNIQYF.